The source of this TCR beta chain is a study of blood T cell repertoires in COVID-19. At the level of the study: PBMCs, B-cell-depleted T cells, or T cells provided the cDNA or gDNA that made up the material.

Libraries were prepared by immunoSEQ multiplex PCR; TCRdb keeps only in-frame clonotypes and omits some of them. The sample records roughly 39,000 clones, around 74% being singletons. Germline CDR1 and CDR2: SEHNR and FQNEAQ (reference sequence). The CDR3 consists of 16 residues. With 1 base clipped from V and 5 bases from J, the junction kept 8 bases outside the gene matches. Material for sequencing was peripheral blood. The TCR comes from a man between 65 and 79 years old with acute or convalescent COVID-19. The chain couples TRBV7-9 to TRBJ1-1; TRBD1 matches 9 bases. The chain's CDR3 is CASSLGVGTGYTEAFF. In DNA, the CDR3 is TGTGCCAGCAGCTTAGGGGTCGGGACAGGGTATACTGAAGCTTTCTTT.